The clone carrying this T cell receptor beta chain has a count of ten or more. Its antigen is still unknown. Other DNA sequences in the same sample also yield this CDR3. Genomic DNA from each subset was divided evenly over several immunoSEQ plates. On ten immunoSEQ deep assay plates, unsorted PBMC DNA was sequenced. TCRdb's copy holds only in-frame clones and misses some; the assay was immunoSEQ multiplex PCR. The sample consists of about 560,000 clones, around 77% of them appearing once. Germline lookup yields CDR1 SQVTM and CDR2 ANQGSEA. The CDR3 is made up of 13 amino acids. V lost 3 bases and J lost 2, with 9 bases in between. This record belongs to a study of shared clonotypes between healthy human individuals. Study-wide results and caveats: A small donor pool kept down the genetic and exposure-history diversity that was represented.

The sample was PBMCs. The sequence derives from a middle-aged woman in good health. Some clones in this sample may be carry-over from other donors' samples. The V call is TRBV29-1, the J call TRBJ2-3; no definite D call. CDR3 in DNA: TGCAGCGTTGACGAGGAAAACACAGATACGCAGTATTTT. Translating gives CSVDEENTDTQYF.